This TCR beta chain was obtained from a study of response to subunit inactivated influenza vaccine. This clonotype was counted many times. TCRdb reprocessed the RT-PCR reads via MiXCR and lists one record per CDR3 protein. The table shows hundreds of thousands of distinct CDR3 sequences, with about a fifth occurring only once. The clonotype comes from a man aged 50 to 59 who received an inactivated influenza vaccine. The material was PBMCs from blood, obtained approximately 5 days after vaccination.

The CDR3 is CASSLWTGMNTEAFF. The CDR3 nucleotides are TGTGCCAGCAGTCTTTGGACAGGGATGAACACTGAAGCTTTCTTT. The chain uses TRBV12-3 or TRBV12-4 and TRBJ1-1; 8 bases agree with TRBD1. The CDR3 length is 15 residues. The junction had 5 bases not matched to a gene; V was cut back by 5 bases and J by 0 bases.